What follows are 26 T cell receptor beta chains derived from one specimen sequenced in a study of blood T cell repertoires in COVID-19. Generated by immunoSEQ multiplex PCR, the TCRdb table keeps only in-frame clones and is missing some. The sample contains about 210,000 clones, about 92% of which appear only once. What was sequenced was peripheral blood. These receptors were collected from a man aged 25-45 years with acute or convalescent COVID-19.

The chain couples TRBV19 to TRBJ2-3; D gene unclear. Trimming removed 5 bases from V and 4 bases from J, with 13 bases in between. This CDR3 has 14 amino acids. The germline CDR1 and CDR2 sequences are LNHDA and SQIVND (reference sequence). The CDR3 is CASSYQAGPDTQYF. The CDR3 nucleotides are TGTGCCAGTAGTTACCAGGCTGGCCCAGATACGCAGTATTTT.

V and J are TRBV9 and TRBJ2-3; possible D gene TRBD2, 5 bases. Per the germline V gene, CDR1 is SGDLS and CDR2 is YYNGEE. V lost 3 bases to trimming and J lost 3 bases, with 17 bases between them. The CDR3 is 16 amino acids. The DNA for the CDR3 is TGTGCCAGCAGCGCCGTCGCGGGCATCGGAACAGATACGCAGTATTTT. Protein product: CASSAVAGIGTDTQYF.

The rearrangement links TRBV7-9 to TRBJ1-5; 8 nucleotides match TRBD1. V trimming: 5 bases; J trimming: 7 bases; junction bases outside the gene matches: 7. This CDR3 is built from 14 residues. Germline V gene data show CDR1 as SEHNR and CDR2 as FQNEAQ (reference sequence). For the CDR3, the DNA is TGTGCCAGCAGCCCGGACAGGGCAGGCCAGCCCCAGCATTTT. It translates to CASSPDRAGQPQHF.

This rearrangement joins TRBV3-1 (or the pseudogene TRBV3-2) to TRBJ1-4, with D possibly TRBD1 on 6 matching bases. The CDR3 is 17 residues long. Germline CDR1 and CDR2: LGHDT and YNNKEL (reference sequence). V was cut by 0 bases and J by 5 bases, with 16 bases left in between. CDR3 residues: CASSQEIPRGQNEKLFF. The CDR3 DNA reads TGTGCCAGCAGCCAAGAAATTCCCAGGGGTCAGAATGAAAAACTGTTTTTT.

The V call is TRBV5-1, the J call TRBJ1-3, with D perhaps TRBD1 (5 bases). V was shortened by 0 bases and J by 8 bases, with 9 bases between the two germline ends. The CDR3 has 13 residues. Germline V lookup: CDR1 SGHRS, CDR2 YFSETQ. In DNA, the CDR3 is TGCGCCAGCAGCTTGGGGGGCATGGACACCATATATTTT. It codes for CASSLGGMDTIYF.

The CDR3 DNA is TGTGCCAGCAGCTCTAGTGGGTATCAAGAGACCCAGTACTTC. This translates into CASSSSGYQETQYF. This rearrangement joins TRBV7-2 to TRBJ2-5; D call uncertain. The ends were cut back, 4 bases at V and 2 bases at J, with 11 bases in the middle. Looked up from germline, CDR1 is SGHTA and CDR2 is FQGNSA. The CDR3 is 14 residues long.

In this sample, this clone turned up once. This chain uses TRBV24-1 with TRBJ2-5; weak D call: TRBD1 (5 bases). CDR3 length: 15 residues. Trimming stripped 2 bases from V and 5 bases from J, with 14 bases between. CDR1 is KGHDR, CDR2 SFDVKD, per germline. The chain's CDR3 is CATSDSWTYRETQYF. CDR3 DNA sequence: TGTGCCACCAGTGATTCATGGACCTACAGGGAGACCCAGTACTTC.

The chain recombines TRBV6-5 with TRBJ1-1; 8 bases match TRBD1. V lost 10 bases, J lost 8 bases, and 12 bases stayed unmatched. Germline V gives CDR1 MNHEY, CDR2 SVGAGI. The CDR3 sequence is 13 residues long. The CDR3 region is CAIQDRVQAEAFF. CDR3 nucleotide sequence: TGTGCCATCCAGGACAGGGTCCAAGCAGAAGCTTTCTTT.

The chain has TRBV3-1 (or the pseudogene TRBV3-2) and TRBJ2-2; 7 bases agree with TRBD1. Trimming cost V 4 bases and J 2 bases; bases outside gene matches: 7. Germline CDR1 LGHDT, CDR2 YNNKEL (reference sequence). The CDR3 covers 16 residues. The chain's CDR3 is CASSRRGTDNTGELFF. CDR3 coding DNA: TGTGCCAGCAGCCGCCGTGGGACAGACAACACCGGGGAGCTGTTTTTT.

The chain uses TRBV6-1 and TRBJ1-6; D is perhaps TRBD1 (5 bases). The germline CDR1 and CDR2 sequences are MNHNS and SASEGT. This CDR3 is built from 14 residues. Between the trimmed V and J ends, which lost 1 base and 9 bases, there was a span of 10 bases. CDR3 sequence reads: CASSEVGRSSPLHF. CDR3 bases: TGTGCCAGCAGTGAAGTGGGGCGCTCTTCACCCCTCCACTTT.

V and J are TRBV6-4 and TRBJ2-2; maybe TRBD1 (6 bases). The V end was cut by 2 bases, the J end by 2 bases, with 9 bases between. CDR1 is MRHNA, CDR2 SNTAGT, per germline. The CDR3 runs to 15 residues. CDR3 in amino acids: CASSDGRGNTGELFF. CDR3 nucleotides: TGTGCCAGCAGTGACGGCAGGGGCAACACCGGGGAGCTGTTTTTT.

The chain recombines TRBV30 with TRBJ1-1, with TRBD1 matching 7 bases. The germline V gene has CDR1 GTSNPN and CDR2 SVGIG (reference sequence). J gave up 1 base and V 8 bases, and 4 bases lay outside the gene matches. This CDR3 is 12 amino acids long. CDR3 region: CARDRQNTEAFF. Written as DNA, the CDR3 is TGTGCCCGGGACAGACAGAACACTGAAGCTTTCTTT. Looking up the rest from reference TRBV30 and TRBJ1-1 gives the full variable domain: SQTIHQWPATLVQPVGSPLSLECTVEGTSNPNLYWYRQAAGRGLQLLFYSVGIGQISSEVPQNLSASRPQDRQFILSSKKLLLSDSGFYLCARDRQNTEAFFGQGTRLTVV.

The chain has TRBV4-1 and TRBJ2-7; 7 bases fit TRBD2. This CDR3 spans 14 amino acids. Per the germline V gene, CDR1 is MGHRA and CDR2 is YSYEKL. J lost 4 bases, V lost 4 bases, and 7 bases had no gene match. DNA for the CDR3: TGCGCCAGCAGCCCGCCCGCTAGCGGTTACGAGCAGTACTTC. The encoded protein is CASSPPASGYEQYF.

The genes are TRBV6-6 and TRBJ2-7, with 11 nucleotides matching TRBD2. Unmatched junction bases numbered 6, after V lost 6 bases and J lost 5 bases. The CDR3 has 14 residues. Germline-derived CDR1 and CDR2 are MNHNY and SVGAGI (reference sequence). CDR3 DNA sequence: TGTGCCAGCAGACTAGCGGGAGCGATCCACGAGCAGTACTTC. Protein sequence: CASRLAGAIHEQYF.

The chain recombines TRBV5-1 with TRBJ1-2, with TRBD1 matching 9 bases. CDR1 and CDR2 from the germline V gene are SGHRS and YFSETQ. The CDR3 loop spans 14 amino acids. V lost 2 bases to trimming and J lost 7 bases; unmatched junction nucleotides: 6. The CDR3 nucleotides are TGCGCCAGCAGCTTTGACAGGGGGACCCGTGGCTACACCTTC. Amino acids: CASSFDRGTRGYTF.

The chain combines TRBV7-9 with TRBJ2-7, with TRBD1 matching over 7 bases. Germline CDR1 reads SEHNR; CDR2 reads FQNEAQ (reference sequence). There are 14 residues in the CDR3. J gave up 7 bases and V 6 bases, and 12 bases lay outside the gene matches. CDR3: CASSRSGQSVEQYF. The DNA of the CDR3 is TGTGCCAGCAGTCGTTCGGGACAGTCGGTAGAGCAGTACTTC. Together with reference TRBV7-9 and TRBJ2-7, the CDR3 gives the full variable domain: DTGVSQNPRHKITKRGQNVTFRCDPISEHNRLYWYRQTLGQGPEFLTYFQNEAQLEKSRLLSDRFSAERPKGSFSTLEIQRTEQGDSAMYLCASSRSGQSVEQYFGPGTRLTVT.

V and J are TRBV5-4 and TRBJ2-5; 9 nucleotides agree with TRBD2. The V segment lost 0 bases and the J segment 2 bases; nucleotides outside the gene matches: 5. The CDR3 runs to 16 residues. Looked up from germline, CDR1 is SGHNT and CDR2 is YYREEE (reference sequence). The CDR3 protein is CASSLVSSGGQETQYF. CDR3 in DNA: TGTGCCAGCAGCTTGGTTTCCAGCGGGGGGCAAGAGACCCAGTACTTC.

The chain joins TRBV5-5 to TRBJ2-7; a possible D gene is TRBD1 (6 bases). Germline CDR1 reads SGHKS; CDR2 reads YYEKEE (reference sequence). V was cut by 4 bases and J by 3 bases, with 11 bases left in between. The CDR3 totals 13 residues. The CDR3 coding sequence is TGTGCCAGCAGCGCCGCCAGGGGCTACGAGCAGTACTTC. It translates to CASSAARGYEQYF.

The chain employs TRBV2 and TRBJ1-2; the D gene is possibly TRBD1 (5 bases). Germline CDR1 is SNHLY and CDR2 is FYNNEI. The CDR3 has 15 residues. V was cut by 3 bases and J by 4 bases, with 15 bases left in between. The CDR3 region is CASSDRGARGYGYTF. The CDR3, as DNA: TGTGCCAGCAGTGATCGTGGGGCGCGAGGCTATGGCTACACCTTC.

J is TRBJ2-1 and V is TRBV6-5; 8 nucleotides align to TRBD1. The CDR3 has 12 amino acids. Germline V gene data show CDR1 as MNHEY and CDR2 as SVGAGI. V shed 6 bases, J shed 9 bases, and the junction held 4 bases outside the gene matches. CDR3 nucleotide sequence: TGTGCCAGCAGCCGACAGGGGTCTGAGCAGTTCTTC. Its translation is CASSRQGSEQFF.

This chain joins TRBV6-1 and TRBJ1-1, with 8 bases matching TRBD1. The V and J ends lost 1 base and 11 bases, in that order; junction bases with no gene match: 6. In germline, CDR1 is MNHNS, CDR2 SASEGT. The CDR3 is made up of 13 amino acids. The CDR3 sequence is CASSEGQGASAFF. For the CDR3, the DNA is TGTGCCAGCAGTGAAGGGCAGGGGGCCAGTGCTTTCTTT.

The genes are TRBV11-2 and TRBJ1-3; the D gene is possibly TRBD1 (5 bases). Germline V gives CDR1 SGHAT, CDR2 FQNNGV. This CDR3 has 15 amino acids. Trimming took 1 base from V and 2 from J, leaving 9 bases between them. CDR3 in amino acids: CASSLGGGPGNTIYF. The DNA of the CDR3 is TGTGCCAGCAGCTTAGGGGGGGGACCTGGAAACACCATATATTTT.

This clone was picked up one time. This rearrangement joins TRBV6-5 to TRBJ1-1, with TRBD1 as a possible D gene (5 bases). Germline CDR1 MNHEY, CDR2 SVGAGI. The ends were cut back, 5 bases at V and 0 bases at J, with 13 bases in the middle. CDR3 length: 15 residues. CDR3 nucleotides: TGTGCCAGCAGTCTCTCAGGGAACTTGAACACTGAAGCTTTCTTT. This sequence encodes CASSLSGNLNTEAFF.

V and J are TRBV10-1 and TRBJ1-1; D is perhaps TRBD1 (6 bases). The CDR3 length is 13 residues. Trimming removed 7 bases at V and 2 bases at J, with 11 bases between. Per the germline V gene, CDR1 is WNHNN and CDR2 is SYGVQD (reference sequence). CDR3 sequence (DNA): TGCGCCAGCAAGGCAGGGGCTAACACTGAAGCTTTCTTT. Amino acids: CASKAGANTEAFF.

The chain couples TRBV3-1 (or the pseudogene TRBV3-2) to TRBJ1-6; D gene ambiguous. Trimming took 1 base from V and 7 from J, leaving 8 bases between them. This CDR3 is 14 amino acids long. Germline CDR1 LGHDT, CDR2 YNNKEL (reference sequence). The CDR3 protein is CASSQGGENSPLHF. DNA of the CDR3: TGTGCCAGCAGCCAAGGCGGGGAGAATTCACCCCTCCACTTT.

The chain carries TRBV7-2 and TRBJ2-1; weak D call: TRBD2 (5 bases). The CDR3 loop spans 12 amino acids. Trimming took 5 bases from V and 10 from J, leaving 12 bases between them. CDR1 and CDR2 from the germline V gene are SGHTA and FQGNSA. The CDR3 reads CASSPTLAEQFF. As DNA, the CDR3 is TGTGCCAGCAGCCCCACCTTAGCGGAGCAGTTCTTC.